These 21 T cell receptor beta chains originate from one sample sequenced in a study of cytomegalovirus exposure and HLA in healthy donors. The PCR was carried out with 60 Vbeta primers and 13 Jbeta primers. Clones were sequenced by immunoSEQ multiplex PCR, and TCRdb holds only the in-frame ones, with some missing. The sample yields roughly 95,000 clones, 80% to 90% seen once. The sample was PBMCs. The origin of the receptors is a young man in good health and CMV-seropositive.

V gene TRBV19 combines with J gene TRBJ2-7; 14 bases are a match to TRBD2. Germline assignment: CDR1 LNHDA and CDR2 SQIVND (reference sequence). V dropped 6 bases and J dropped 0; count of bases not matched to a gene: 13. The CDR3 is 19 amino acids. The CDR3 reads CASSPSGGLAGVTSYEQYF. In DNA, the CDR3 is TGTGCCAGTAGCCCCTCGGGGGGACTAGCGGGAGTGACCTCCTACGAGCAGTACTTC.

This rearrangement joins TRBV5-6 to TRBJ2-1, with 12 bases identical to TRBD2. CDR1 is SGHDT, CDR2 YYEEEE, per germline. The CDR3 consists of 17 residues. J was trimmed by 8 bases and V by 0 bases; bases with no gene match: 9. This chain's CDR3 is CASSLASLGLAGYEQFF. CDR3 nucleotides: TGTGCCAGCAGCTTGGCTAGCCTGGGACTAGCGGGTTATGAGCAGTTCTTC.

The chain has TRBV5-6 and TRBJ1-5; D remains ambiguous. Trimming stripped 0 bases from V and 0 bases from J, with 7 bases between. Germline lookup yields CDR1 SGHDT and CDR2 YYEEEE. CDR3 length equals 15 residues. CDR3 coding DNA: TGTGCCAGCAGCTTGGGCCAGATTAGCAATCAGCCCCAGCATTTT. Its protein is CASSLGQISNQPQHF.

The J gene is TRBJ1-2, the V gene TRBV30, with D perhaps TRBD1 (5 bases). Trimming removed 5 bases at V and 2 bases at J, with 12 bases between. Germline V gives CDR1 GTSNPN, CDR2 SVGIG (reference sequence). This CDR3 is built from 13 residues. CDR3 bases: TGTGCCTGGTACGGCAGGGCCAACTATGGCTACACCTTC. Protein product: CAWYGRANYGYTF.

As DNA, the CDR3 is TGTGCCAGCGCTCGGGACACCTACAATGAGCAGTTCTTC. Translation: CASARDTYNEQFF. V is TRBV2 and J is TRBJ2-1; D is perhaps TRBD1 (6 bases). Germline V gene lookup returns CDR1 SNHLY and CDR2 FYNNEI. The CDR3 loop spans 13 amino acids. Trimming shortened V by 8 bases and J by 2 bases, and 10 bases separated the two germline ends.

J is TRBJ2-7 and V is TRBV7-8, with D unclear. Trimming cost V 2 bases and J 4 bases, with 6 bases left between them. Germline loops: CDR1 SGHVS, CDR2 FQNEAQ. The CDR3 contains 12 residues. The CDR3 loop reads CASSLRAYEQYF. The CDR3 coding sequence is TGTGCCAGCAGCTTACGAGCATACGAGCAGTACTTC. Filled out from reference TRBV7-8 and TRBJ2-7, the complete variable domain reads GAGVSQSPRYKVAKRGQDVALRCDPISGHVSLFWYQQALGQGPEFLTYFQNEAQLDKSGLPSDRFFAERPEGSVSTLKIQRTQQEDSAVYLCASSLRAYEQYFGPGTRLTVT.

The gene calls are TRBV6-1 and TRBJ1-4, with TRBD1 matching 10 bases. With V trimmed by 3 bases and J by 7 bases, 5 bases remained unmatched. This CDR3 has 15 residues. Germline assignment: CDR1 MNHNS and CDR2 SASEGT. The CDR3 here is CASSDPGTGVEKLFF. The DNA for the CDR3 is TGTGCCAGCAGTGATCCCGGGACAGGGGTTGAAAAACTGTTTTTT.

The V and J genes are TRBV11-3 and TRBJ2-3; no clear D gene. V dropped 6 bases and J dropped 0 bases, with 13 bases sitting between them. The CDR3 runs 15 residues. Looked up from germline, CDR1 is SGHNT and CDR2 is YENEEA. CDR3 nucleotide sequence: TGTGCCAGCAGTAGAGATTGGCGGAGCACAGATACGCAGTATTTT. Translating gives CASSRDWRSTDTQYF.

CDR3 sequence: CASRGGTAYEQYF. Here the CDR3 DNA reads TGTGCCAGCAGAGGAGGGACCGCGTACGAGCAGTACTTC. This chain connects TRBV6-5 to TRBJ2-7; possible D gene TRBD2, 6 bases. The CDR3 sequence is 13 residues long. Trimming took 6 bases from V and 4 from J, leaving 13 bases between them. Germline V CDR1 and CDR2: MNHEY, SVGAGI.

This clone is a singleton in its sample. The chain has TRBV5-1 and TRBJ2-3, with 7 bases identical to TRBD1. Per germline, CDR1 SGHRS and CDR2 YFSETQ. V gave up 4 bases and J gave up 1 base; unmatched junction bases: 6. The CDR3 covers 15 residues. In DNA, the CDR3 is TGCGCCAGCAGCCTAGCCACAGGGGGCACAGATACGCAGTATTTT. Translation: CASSLATGGTDTQYF.

The DNA of the CDR3 is TGTGCCAGCAGTTTTGGACAGGCCAACTATGGCTACACCTTC. Its translation is CASSFGQANYGYTF. This chain joins TRBV28 and TRBJ1-2; 7 bases are shared with TRBD1. The germline CDR1 and CDR2 sequences are MDHEN and SYDVKM. This CDR3 region has 14 residues. With V trimmed by 3 bases and J by 2 bases, 3 bases remained unmatched.

The chain is built from TRBV20-1 and TRBJ1-5; D unclear. From germline, CDR1 is DFQATT and CDR2 SNEGSKA (reference sequence). This CDR3 contains 10 residues. V lost 6 bases, J lost 7 bases, and 7 bases lay in between. The DNA of the CDR3 is TGCAGTGCCGAGGGCCAGCCCCAGCATTTT. It yields the protein CSAEGQPQHF.

This clone occurred once. In DNA, the CDR3 is TGTGCCAGCATCCTCGACACGGGGAGAGTAGGTGAAAAACTGTTTTTT. The encoded protein is CASILDTGRVGEKLFF. This chain links TRBV28 with TRBJ1-4; D is undetermined. The CDR3 sequence is 16 residues long. Trimming took 7 bases from V and 7 from J, leaving 22 bases between them. The germline V gene encodes CDR1 MDHEN and CDR2 SYDVKM.

The chain has TRBV5-6 and TRBJ2-7; D is unresolved. The CDR3 has 13 amino acids. In germline, CDR1 is SGHDT, CDR2 YYEEEE. The V end lost 0 bases, the J end lost 2 bases, and 6 bases lay between the germline ends. For the CDR3, the DNA is TGTGCCAGCAGCTTGGTTGGCCCCTACGAGCAGTACTTC. It encodes CASSLVGPYEQYF.

The V and J genes are TRBV9 and TRBJ1-2; TRBD1 agrees at 7 bases. Germline loops: CDR1 SGDLS, CDR2 YYNGEE. Trimming cost V 5 bases and J 2 bases; bases outside gene matches: 6. This CDR3 has 14 amino acids. The CDR3 nucleotides read TGTGCCAGCAGTGCGGGACAGTTGAACTATGGCTACACCTTC. It codes for CASSAGQLNYGYTF.

There are a few counts of this clone. The rearrangement links TRBV4-3 to TRBJ1-1, with D uncertain. The V end lost 1 base, the J end lost 0 bases, and 3 bases lay between the germline ends. The CDR3 spans 13 residues. Germline V gene data show CDR1 as LGHNA and CDR2 as YSLEER. CDR3 in DNA: TGCGCCAGCAGCCAAGTCATGAACACTGAAGCTTTCTTT. It translates to CASSQVMNTEAFF.

The chain combines TRBV7-6 with TRBJ2-7; possibly TRBD1 for D (5 bases). The germline CDR1 and CDR2 sequences are SGHVS and FNYEAQ. V was trimmed by 3 bases and J by 3 bases, leaving 9 bases between them. The length of the CDR3 is 13 residues. CDR3 sequence reads: CASSLTRDYEQYF. The CDR3, as DNA: TGTGCCAGCAGCTTGACCAGGGACTACGAGCAGTACTTC.

The rearrangement links TRBV5-1 to TRBJ2-1; D is ambiguous. The length of the CDR3 is 13 residues. Germline V gives CDR1 SGHRS, CDR2 YFSETQ. Trimming took 6 bases from V and 7 from J, leaving 14 bases between them. The CDR3 loop reads CASTRLRGNEQFF. The CDR3 region has the DNA TGCGCCAGCACCCGACTGAGAGGAAATGAGCAGTTCTTC.

The chain is built from TRBV10-3 and TRBJ2-1; D perhaps matches TRBD2 (6 bases). The CDR3 extends over 14 amino acids. Germline V gene lookup returns CDR1 ENHRY and CDR2 SYGVKD. V was clipped by 6 bases and J by 3 bases, with 12 bases between them. The CDR3 DNA is TGTGCCATCAGACTAGCTTTCGGCTACAATGAGCAGTTCTTC. Translating gives CAIRLAFGYNEQFF.

The rearrangement uses TRBV18 and TRBJ2-7; 15 positions agree with TRBD2. CDR1 is KGHSH, CDR2 LQKENI, per germline. The CDR3 loop spans 15 amino acids. The J segment lost 4 bases and the V segment lost 2 bases, leaving 0 bases of the junction unmatched. The CDR3 DNA sequence: TGTGCCAGCTCACCAGGACTAGCGGGAGGGTACGAGCAGTACTTC. This encodes CASSPGLAGGYEQYF.

V and J are TRBV27 and TRBJ2-7; 7 nucleotides match TRBD1. The CDR3 is 15 residues long. Germline V gene lookup returns CDR1 MNHEY and CDR2 SMNVEV (reference sequence). After removal of 0 bases from V and 7 bases from J, the junction contained 9 bases not matched to a gene. The chain's CDR3 is CASSLSSRTGSEQYF. The CDR3 coding sequence is TGTGCCAGCAGTTTATCAAGCAGGACAGGTTCGGAGCAGTACTTC.